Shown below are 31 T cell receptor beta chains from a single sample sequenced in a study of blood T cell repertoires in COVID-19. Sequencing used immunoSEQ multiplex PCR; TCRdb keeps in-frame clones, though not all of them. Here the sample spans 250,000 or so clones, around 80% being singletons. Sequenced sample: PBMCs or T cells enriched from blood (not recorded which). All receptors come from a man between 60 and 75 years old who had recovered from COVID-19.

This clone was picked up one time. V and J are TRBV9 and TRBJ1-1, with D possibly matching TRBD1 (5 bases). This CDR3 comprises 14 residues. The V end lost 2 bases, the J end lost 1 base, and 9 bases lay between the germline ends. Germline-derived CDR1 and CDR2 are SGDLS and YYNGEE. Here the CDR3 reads CASSVGQANTEAFF. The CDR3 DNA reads TGTGCCAGCAGCGTTGGACAAGCGAACACTGAAGCTTTCTTT.

DNA for the CDR3: TGTGCCAGTAGTATCCCGAACAGGGGCTACGAGCAGTACTTC. Its translation: CASSIPNRGYEQYF. The chain couples TRBV19 to TRBJ2-7; 7 positions match TRBD1. The CDR3 spans 14 residues. V dropped 3 bases and J dropped 3; count of bases not matched to a gene: 5. Germline values: CDR1 LNHDA, CDR2 SQIVND (reference sequence).

The CDR3 region has the DNA TGTGCCAGCAGCCAACAACCGACAGGGTTTTATGGCTACACCTTC. It yields the protein CASSQQPTGFYGYTF. The chain joins TRBV3-1 (or the pseudogene TRBV3-2) to TRBJ1-2; 7 nucleotides match TRBD1. Germline loops: CDR1 LGHDT, CDR2 YNNKEL (reference sequence). CDR3 length equals 15 residues. V trimming: 2 bases; J trimming: 5 bases; junction bases outside the gene matches: 8.

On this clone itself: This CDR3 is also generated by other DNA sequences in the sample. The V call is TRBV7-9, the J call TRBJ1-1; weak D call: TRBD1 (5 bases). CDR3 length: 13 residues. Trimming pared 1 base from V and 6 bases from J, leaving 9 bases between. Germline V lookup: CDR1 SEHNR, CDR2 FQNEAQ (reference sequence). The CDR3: CASSLGGVAEAFF. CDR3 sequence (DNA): TGTGCCAGCAGCTTAGGGGGGGTGGCTGAAGCTTTCTTT.

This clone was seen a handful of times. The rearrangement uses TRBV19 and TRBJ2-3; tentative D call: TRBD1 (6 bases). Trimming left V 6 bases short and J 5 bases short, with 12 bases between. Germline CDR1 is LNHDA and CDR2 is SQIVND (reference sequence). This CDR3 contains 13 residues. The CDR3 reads CASRGAVGDTQYF. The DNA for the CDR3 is TGTGCCAGTAGGGGGGCTGTTGGAGATACGCAGTATTTT.

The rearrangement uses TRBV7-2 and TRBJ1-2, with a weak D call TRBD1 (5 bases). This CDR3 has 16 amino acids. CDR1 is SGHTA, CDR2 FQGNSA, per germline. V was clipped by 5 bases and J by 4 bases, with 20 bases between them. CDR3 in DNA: TGTGCCAGCAGCCCCGGGGGGGGGTTTTATGGCTATGGCTACACCTTC. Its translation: CASSPGGGFYGYGYTF.

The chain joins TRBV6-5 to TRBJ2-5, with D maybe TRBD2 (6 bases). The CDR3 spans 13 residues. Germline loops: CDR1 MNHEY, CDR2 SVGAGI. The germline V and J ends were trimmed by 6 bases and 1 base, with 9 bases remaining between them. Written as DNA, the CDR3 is TGTGCCAGCAGAGTGGGAGGCCAAGAGACCCAGTACTTC. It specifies CASRVGGQETQYF.

The CDR3 DNA sequence: TGCGCCAGCAGCCAAGTCTGGGGAGGCGTGGCCGGTGAGCAGTTCTTC. Translation gives CASSQVWGGVAGEQFF. This chain uses TRBV4-3 with TRBJ2-1; D perhaps matches TRBD2 (6 bases). V was shortened by 1 base and J by 9 bases, with 19 bases between the two germline ends. The CDR3 has 16 residues. Per the germline V gene, CDR1 is LGHNA and CDR2 is YSLEER.

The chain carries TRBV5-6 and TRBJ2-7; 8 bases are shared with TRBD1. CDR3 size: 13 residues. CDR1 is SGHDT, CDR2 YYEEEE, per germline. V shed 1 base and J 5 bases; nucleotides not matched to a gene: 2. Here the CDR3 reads CASSLTGGNEQYF. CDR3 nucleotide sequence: TGTGCCAGCAGCTTGACAGGGGGGAACGAGCAGTACTTC.

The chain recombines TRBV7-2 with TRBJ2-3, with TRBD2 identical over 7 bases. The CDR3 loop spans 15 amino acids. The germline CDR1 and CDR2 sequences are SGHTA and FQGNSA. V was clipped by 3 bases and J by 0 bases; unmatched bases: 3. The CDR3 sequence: CASSFRGVSTDTQYF. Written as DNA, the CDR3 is TGTGCCAGCAGCTTTCGGGGGGTTAGCACAGATACGCAGTATTTT.

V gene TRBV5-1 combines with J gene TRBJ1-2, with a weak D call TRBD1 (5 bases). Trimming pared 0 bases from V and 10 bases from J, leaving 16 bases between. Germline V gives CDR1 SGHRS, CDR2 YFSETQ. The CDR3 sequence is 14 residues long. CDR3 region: CASSLVRGAGDYTF. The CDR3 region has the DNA TGCGCCAGCAGCTTGGTTAGAGGGGCGGGGGACTACACCTTC.

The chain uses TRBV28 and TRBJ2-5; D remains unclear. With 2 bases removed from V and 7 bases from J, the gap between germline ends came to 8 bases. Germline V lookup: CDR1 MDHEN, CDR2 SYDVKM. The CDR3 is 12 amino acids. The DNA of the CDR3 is TGTGCCAGCAGTTTAAGCGTCCGGACCCAGTACTTC. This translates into CASSLSVRTQYF.

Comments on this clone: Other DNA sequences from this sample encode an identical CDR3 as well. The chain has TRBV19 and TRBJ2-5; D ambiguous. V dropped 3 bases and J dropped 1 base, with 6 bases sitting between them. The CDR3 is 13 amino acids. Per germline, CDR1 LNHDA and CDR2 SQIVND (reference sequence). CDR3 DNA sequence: TGTGCCAGTAGTATTGGGCTCCAAGAGACCCAGTACTTC. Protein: CASSIGLQETQYF.

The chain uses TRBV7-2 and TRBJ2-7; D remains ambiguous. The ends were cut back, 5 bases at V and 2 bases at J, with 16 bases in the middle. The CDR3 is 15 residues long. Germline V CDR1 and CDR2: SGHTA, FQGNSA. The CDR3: CASSLLAAAAYEQYF. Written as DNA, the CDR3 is TGTGCCAGCAGCCTACTCGCCGCGGCGGCCTACGAGCAGTACTTC.

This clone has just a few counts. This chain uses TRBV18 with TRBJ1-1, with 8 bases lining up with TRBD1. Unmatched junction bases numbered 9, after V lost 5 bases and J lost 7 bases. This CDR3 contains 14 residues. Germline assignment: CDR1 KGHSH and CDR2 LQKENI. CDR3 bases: TGTGCCAGCTCATTCTCGGACAGGGACGGTGAAGCTTTCTTT. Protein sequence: CASSFSDRDGEAFF.

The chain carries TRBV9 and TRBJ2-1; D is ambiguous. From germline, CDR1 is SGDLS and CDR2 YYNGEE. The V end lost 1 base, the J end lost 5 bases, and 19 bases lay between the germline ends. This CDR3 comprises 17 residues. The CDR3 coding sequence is TGTGCCAGCAGCGTACGGTTTTATGAGAGTGTCCACAATGAGCAGTTCTTC. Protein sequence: CASSVRFYESVHNEQFF.

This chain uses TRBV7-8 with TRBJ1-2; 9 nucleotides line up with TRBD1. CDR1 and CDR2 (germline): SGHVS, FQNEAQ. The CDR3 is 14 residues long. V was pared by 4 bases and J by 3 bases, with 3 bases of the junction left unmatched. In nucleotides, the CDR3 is TGTGCCAGCAGCTGGACAGGGGCGGACTATGGCTACACCTTC. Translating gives CASSWTGADYGYTF.

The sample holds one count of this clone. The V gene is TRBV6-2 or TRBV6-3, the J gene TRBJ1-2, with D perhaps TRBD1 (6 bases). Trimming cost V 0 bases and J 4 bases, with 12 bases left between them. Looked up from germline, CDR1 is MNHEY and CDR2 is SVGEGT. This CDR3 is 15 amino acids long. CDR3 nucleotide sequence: TGTGCCAGCAGTTACTCGGGCAGGGGTCCCTATGGCTACACCTTC. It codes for CASSYSGRGPYGYTF.

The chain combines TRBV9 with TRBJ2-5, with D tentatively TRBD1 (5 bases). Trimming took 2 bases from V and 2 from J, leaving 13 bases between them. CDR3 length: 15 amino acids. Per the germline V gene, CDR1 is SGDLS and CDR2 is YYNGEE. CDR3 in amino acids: CASSVAIDRQETQYF. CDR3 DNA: TGTGCCAGCAGCGTCGCAATAGACAGACAAGAGACCCAGTACTTC.

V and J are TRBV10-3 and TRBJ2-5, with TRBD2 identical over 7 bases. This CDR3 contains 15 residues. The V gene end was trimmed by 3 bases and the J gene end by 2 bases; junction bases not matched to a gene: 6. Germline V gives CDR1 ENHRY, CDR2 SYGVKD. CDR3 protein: CAISEAGPGQETQYF. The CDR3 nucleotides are TGTGCCATCAGTGAAGCGGGACCGGGACAAGAGACCCAGTACTTC.

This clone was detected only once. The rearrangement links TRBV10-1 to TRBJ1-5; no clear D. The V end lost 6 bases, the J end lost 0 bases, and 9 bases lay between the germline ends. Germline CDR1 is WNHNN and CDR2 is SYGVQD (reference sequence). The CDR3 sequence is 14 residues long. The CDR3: CASRGGPSNQPQHF. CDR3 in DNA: TGCGCCAGCAGGGGAGGCCCTAGCAATCAGCCCCAGCATTTT.

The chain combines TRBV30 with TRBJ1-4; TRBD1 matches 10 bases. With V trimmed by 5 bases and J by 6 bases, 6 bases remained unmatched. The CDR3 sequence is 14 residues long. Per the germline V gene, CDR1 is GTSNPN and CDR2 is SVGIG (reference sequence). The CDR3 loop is CAWGQGVGHEKLFF. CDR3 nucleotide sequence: TGTGCCTGGGGACAGGGGGTGGGGCATGAAAAACTGTTTTTT.

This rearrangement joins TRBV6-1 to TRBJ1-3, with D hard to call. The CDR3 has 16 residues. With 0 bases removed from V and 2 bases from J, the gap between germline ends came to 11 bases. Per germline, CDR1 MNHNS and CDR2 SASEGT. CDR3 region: CASSEALREPGNTIYF. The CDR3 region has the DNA TGTGCCAGCAGTGAAGCGCTGAGGGAACCTGGAAACACCATATATTTT.

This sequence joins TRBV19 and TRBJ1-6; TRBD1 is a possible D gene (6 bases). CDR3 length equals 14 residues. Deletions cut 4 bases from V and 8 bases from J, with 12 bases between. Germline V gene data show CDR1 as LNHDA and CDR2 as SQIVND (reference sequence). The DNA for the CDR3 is TGTGCCAGTAGTAAACAGGGAGGGGATTCACCCCTCCACTTT. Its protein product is CASSKQGGDSPLHF.

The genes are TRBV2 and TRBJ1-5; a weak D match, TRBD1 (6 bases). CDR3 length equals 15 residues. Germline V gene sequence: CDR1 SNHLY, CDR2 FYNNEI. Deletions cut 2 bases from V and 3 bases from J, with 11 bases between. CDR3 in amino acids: CASSELGQVNQPQHF. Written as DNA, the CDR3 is TGTGCCAGCAGTGAATTGGGACAAGTCAATCAGCCCCAGCATTTT.

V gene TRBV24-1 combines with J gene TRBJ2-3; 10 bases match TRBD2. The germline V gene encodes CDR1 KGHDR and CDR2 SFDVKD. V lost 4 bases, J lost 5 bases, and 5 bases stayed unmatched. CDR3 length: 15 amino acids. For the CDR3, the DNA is TGTGCCACCAGTGAGTTAACTAGCGGGGTAGATACGCAGTATTTT. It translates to CATSELTSGVDTQYF.

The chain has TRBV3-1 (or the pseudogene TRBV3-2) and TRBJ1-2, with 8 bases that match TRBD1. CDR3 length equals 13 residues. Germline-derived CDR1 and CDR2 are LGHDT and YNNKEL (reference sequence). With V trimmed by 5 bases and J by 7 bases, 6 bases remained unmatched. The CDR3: CASSIRGRGGYTF. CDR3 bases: TGTGCCAGCAGCATCAGGGGGCGGGGTGGCTACACCTTC.

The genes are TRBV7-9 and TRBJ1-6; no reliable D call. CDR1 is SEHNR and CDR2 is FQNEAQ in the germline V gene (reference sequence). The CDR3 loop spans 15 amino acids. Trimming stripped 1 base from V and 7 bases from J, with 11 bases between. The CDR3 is CASSLGARYNSPLHF. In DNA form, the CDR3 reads TGTGCCAGCAGCTTAGGGGCACGATACAATTCACCCCTCCACTTT.

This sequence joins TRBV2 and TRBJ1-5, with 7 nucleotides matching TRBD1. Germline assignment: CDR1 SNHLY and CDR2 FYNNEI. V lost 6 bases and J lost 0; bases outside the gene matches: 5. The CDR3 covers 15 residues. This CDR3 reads CASSQTGISNQPQHF. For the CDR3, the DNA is TGTGCCAGCAGCCAGACAGGGATTAGCAATCAGCCCCAGCATTTT.

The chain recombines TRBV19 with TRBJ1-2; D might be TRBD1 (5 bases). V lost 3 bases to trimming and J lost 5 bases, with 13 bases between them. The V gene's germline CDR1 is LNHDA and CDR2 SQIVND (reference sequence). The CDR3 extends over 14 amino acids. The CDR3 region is CASSMGRGWYGYTF. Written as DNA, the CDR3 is TGTGCCAGTAGTATGGGGAGGGGCTGGTATGGCTACACCTTC. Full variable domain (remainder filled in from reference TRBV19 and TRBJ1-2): DGGITQSPKYLFRKEGQNVTLSCEQNLNHDAMYWYRQDPGQGLRLIYYSQIVNDFQKGDIAEGYSVSREKKESFPLTVTSAQKNPTAFYLCASSMGRGWYGYTFGSGTRLTVV.

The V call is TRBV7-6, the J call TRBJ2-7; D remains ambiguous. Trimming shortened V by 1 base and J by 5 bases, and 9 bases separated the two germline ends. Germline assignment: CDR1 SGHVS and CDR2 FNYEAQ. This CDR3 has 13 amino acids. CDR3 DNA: TGTGCCAGCAGCTTAGAATTTCGGGACGAGCAGTACTTC. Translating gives CASSLEFRDEQYF.